This T cell receptor beta chain was profiled in a study of shared clonotypes between healthy human individuals. Whole-study findings and limits: Only blood samples were collected, and tissue repertoires likely differ.

When samples were unsorted, 70 million to 95 million PBMCs were used for genomic DNA. After removal of 3 bases from V and 4 bases from J, the junction contained 4 bases not matched to a gene. Germline CDR1 is MDHEN and CDR2 is SYDVKM. The CDR3 length is 15 residues. A note on this clone: Its antigen is not identified.

This table comes from immunoSEQ multiplex PCR, and its TCRdb copy is limited to in-frame clones, with some not included. The table includes 520,000 or so clones, 70% to 80% detected once. The chain joins TRBV28 to TRBJ1-5; 9 bases agree with TRBD1. This TCR derives from a woman between 40 and 55 years old in good health. Some clones in this sample may be carry-over from other donors' samples. The sample taken for sequencing was PBMCs. The DNA of the CDR3 is TGTGCCAGCAGTTTTACAGGGGGCGGTAATCAGCCCCAGCATTTT. Its translation: CASSFTGGGNQPQHF. Full variable domain (remainder filled in from reference TRBV28 and TRBJ1-5): DVKVTQSSRYLVKRTGEKVFLECVQDMDHENMFWYRQDPGLGLRLIYFSYDVKMKEKGDIPEGYSVSREKKERFSLILESASTNQTSMYLCASSFTGGGNQPQHFGDGTRLSIL.